The rows below give T cell receptor beta chains drawn from one sample of a study of OX40 agonist ivuxolimab in advanced cancers. Some clones are missing from TCRdb's copy, which holds only in-frame ones; the method was immunoSEQ multiplex PCR. The sample lists about 84,000 clones, roughly nine tenths occurring once. The source was CD4+ or CD8+ T cells sorted from blood, collected in a trial of the OX40 agonist ivuxolimab. All receptors derive from an adult with an advanced solid tumor such as melanoma, head and neck, liver or kidney cancer. CDR3s include the opening cysteine and the closing phenylalanine or tryptophan. The D gene is left open where the match is weak.

>15|TRBV5-1|NA|TRBJ2-3
TGCGCCAGCAGCTCTGTGAGCTGGGGCACAGATACGCAGTATTTT
CASSSVSWGTDTQYF
>13|TRBV11-1|NA|TRBJ2-7
TGTGCCAGCAGCTCTCCGGGCTGGGACGAGCAGTACTTC
CASSSPGWDEQYF
>16|TRBV4-2|NA|TRBJ2-7
TGTGCCAGCAGCCAAGAGTCCCGGGGTTCGTCCTACGAGCAGTACTTC
CASSQESRGSSYEQYF
>13|TRBV6-6|NA|TRBJ2-7
TGTGCCAGCAGTCGCAATGGGGCCTACGAGCAGTACTTC
CASSRNGAYEQYF
>15|TRBV27|TRBD1|TRBJ2-7
TGTGCCAGCAGACCCCAGGGGGCCCGATTGGCCGAGCAGTACTTC
CASRPQGARLAEQYF
>14|TRBV15|NA|TRBJ2-5
TGTGCCACCAGCAGAGGTTCGGGACAAGAGACCCAGTACTTC
CATSRGSGQETQYF
>15|TRBV7-9|TRBD2|TRBJ2-1
TGTGCCAGCAGCTCCTCCGGGAGGGCAAAGGTGGAGCAGTTCTTC
CASSSSGRAKVEQFF
>14|TRBV18|TRBD1|TRBJ2-7
TGTGCCAGCTCCCCTAGACAGGGCATCAACGAGCAGTACTTC
CASSPRQGINEQYF
>15|TRBV6-6|NA|TRBJ2-3
TGTGCCAGCAGTTACTCTAGCGACAGCACAGATACGCAGTATTTT
CASSYSSDSTDTQYF
>16|TRBV5-1|TRBD1|TRBJ2-7
TGCGCCAGCAGCGCCTCTCAGACAGGGAAGTCCTACGAGCAGTACTTC
CASSASQTGKSYEQYF
>19|TRBV7-2|NA|TRBJ1-4
TGTGCCAGCAGCCTTGAAGGATTAGACAGACAATCAACTAATGAAAAACTGTTTTTT
CASSLEGLDRQSTNEKLFF